A single sample is the source of the 5 T cell receptor beta chains below, sequenced in a study of breast tumors, draining lymph nodes, adjacent tissues. TCRdb recomputed calls from the multiplex PCR reads with MiXCR, one row per CDR3 protein. The table has 65,000 to 80,000 distinct CDR3 sequences, approximately 19% seen once. Axillary draining lymph nodes of breast cancer patients supplied the node samples. The sample taken for sequencing was axillary lymph node tissue. The receptors originated from a female donor with breast cancer. Some clones in this sample may be carry-over from other donors' samples.

This clonotype was recorded many times. This rearrangement joins TRBV7-2 to TRBJ2-1; D unclear. The germline gives CDR1 SGHTA, CDR2 FQGNSA. Trimming removed 4 bases at V and 8 bases at J, with 12 bases between. The CDR3 is made up of 13 amino acids. Here the CDR3 DNA reads TGTGCCAGCAGCTCAACCGTGGCAGATGAGCAGTTCTTC. Its translation is CASSSTVADEQFF.

This clonotype has a count of ten or more. The chain has TRBV7-2 and TRBJ2-5, with 11 bases that match TRBD2. V lost 5 bases and J lost 5; bases outside the gene matches: 10. The germline V gene encodes CDR1 SGHTA and CDR2 FQGNSA. This CDR3 is 16 amino acids long. CDR3 protein: CASSRLSGRGRETQYF. In DNA form, the CDR3 reads TGTGCCAGCAGCCGACTTAGCGGGAGGGGGCGGGAGACCCAGTACTTC. The full variable domain, with the rest looked up from reference TRBV7-2 and TRBJ2-5, is GAGVSQSPSNKVTEKGKDVELRCDPISGHTALYWYRQSLGQGLEFLIYFQGNSAPDKSGLPSDRFSAERTGGSVSTLTIQRTQQEDSAVYLCASSRLSGRGRETQYFGPGTRLLVL.

With respect to this clonotype: This may be a read error: a much more frequent sequence differs by one nucleotide. The chain employs TRBV5-4 and TRBJ2-3; tentative D call: TRBD2 (6 bases). The CDR3 has 14 residues. CDR1 is SGHNT and CDR2 is YYREEE in the germline V gene (reference sequence). The CDR3 is CVSSLPSVTDTQYF. The CDR3 bases are TGTGTCAGCAGCTTGCCTAGCGTCACAGATACGCAGTATTTT. The full variable domain, in which reference TRBV5-4 and TRBJ2-3 provide the parts outside the CDR3, is ETGVTQSPTHLIKTRGQQVTLRCSSQSGHNTVSWYQQALGQGPQFIFQYYREEENGRGNFPPRFSGLQFPNYSSELNVNALELDDSALYLCVSSLPSVTDTQYFGPGTRLTVL.

Regarding this clonotype: The CDR3 carries no conserved terminal phenylalanine or tryptophan, so it likely arises from a read error. The CDR3 loop reads CASRESFGANVLTL. The CDR3 bases are TGTGCCAGCAGGGAGTCCTTTGGGGCCAACGTCCTGACTCTC. V is TRBV6-1 and J is TRBJ2-6, with unresolved D. The CDR3 is 14 residues long. Trimming pared 6 bases from V and 3 bases from J, leaving 9 bases between. Germline assignment: CDR1 MNHNS and CDR2 SASEGT.

This clonotype was recorded many times. This chain links TRBV2 with TRBJ2-3; 12 bases match TRBD2. The CDR3 loop spans 14 amino acids. Germline trimming cut 8 bases from V and 5 bases from J; bases unmatched to any gene: 5. Germline CDR1 and CDR2: SNHLY and FYNNEI. The CDR3 protein is CASAWTSGKDTQYF. The CDR3 bases are TGTGCCAGCGCTTGGACTAGCGGGAAAGATACGCAGTATTTT.